The TCR beta chain described here comes from a study of a mutant IDH1 vaccine in newly diagnosed glioma. Turning to the study itself: Patients got their first vaccination 4-6 weeks after radiotherapy alone, or with temozolomide cycles. There were roughly 60% males and roughly 40% females among treated patients, whose mean age was approximately 40 years.

This CDR3 region has 11 residues. In germline, CDR1 is SQVTM, CDR2 ANQGSEA. V was pared by 6 bases and J by 4 bases, with 9 bases between. The protocol was immunoSEQ multiplex PCR, while the TCRdb copy is restricted to in-frame clones and leaves out a portion. The sample yields 56,000 or so clones, about three quarters seen once. In this sample, this clone turned up a few times. The antigen is not known. The time point: week 47, end of study. Each dose of the vaccine consisted of 300 ug of mutant IDH1 20-mer peptide, with topical imiquimod. The sequencing used PBMCs, collected from a glioma patient whose treatment included an IDH1 peptide vaccine. The chain couples TRBV29-1 to TRBJ1-1; D gene uncertain. The clonotype comes from a woman aged 40 to 50 with glioma. Some clones in this sample may be carry-over from other donors' samples. CDR3 in amino acids: CSVPEGTEAFF. The CDR3 DNA reads TGCAGCGTCCCGGAGGGCACTGAAGCTTTCTTT.